The entry that follows covers one T cell receptor beta chain sequence. In the original workflow: Estimation of nucleated cell counts was performed using reference gene primer amplification. Profiling relied on immunoSEQ multiplex PCR, and the TCRdb table lists in-frame clones only, not all of them. That table gives V, J and clone size, and the DNA gave D and trimming. The sample has some 490,000 clones, roughly nine tenths seen once. This record belongs to a study of blood T cell repertoires in COVID-19. There are 14 residues in the CDR3. The ends were cut back, 1 base at V and 3 bases at J, with 6 bases in the middle. Looked up from germline, CDR1 is MNHNS and CDR2 is SASEGT. Clinical history as reported by participants underpinned cohort assignment. Donors in Cohort 3 counted as recovered after two negative PCRs, clearance, or symptom resolution.

This TCR was recovered from a woman aged 60-75 years who had recovered from COVID-19. This chain uses TRBV6-1 with TRBJ1-4; D not resolved. Material: PBMCs or T cells enriched from blood (not recorded which). Here the CDR3 reads CASSEGAANEKLFF. CDR3 bases: TGTGCCAGCAGTGAAGGAGCCGCTAATGAAAAACTGTTTTTT.